This T cell receptor beta chain stems from a study of early T cells in non-severe SARS-CoV-2 infection. Background on the study: Chains were not paired, and sequencing was done on bulk RNA from unsorted whole blood.

CDR3 length: 20 residues. The germline CDR1 and CDR2 sequences are KGHSH and LQKENI. Deletions cut 1 base from V and 0 bases from J, with 24 bases between. General observations from the study: Anti-spike CD8 specificities were favored by VDJdb matching, whose results missed private and CD4 specificities.

Individual cDNA molecules received unique molecular identifiers during library preparation. TCRdb itself ran the 5' RACE reads through MiXCR, one entry per CDR3 protein. Seen here are approximately 27,000 distinct CDR3 sequences, roughly 9.7% observed once, and the top ten hold 12% to 15%. For this clonotype: Antigen specificity is unknown.

Sequencing was done on a sample of whole blood. The chain recombines TRBV18 with TRBJ1-1; D gene ambiguous. This TCR was sampled from an adult who was a healthcare worker with PCR-confirmed SARS-CoV-2 infection or an uninfected control (not recorded which). The CDR3 here is CASSPQELAGRIPMNTEAFF. DNA of the CDR3: TGTGCCAGCTCACCACAAGAGCTCGCCGGTAGGATCCCTATGAACACTGAAGCTTTCTTT. The variable domain in full, completed from reference TRBV18 and TRBJ1-1, reads NAGVMQNPRHLVRRRGQEARLRCSPMKGHSHVYWYRQLPEEGLKFMVYLQKENIIDESGMPKERFSAEFPKEGPSILRIQQVVRGDSAAYFCASSPQELAGRIPMNTEAFFGQGTRLTVV.